The T cell receptor (beta chain) under discussion was sequenced for a study of blood T cells in healthy people across ages. Broader study findings: Higher diversity, along with more naive CD4+ cells, distinguished long-lived donors from aged donors.

On this clonotype itself: The antigen is not known. Given a much more abundant clone one base away, this may be a read error.

CDR1 SQVTM and CDR2 ANQGSEA come from the germline V gene. V was trimmed by 6 bases and J by 0 bases, leaving 14 bases between them. This CDR3 spans 14 amino acids. It was with a sample-barcoded 5' primer and a J-beta primer mix that a second PCR of roughly 7 to 11 cycles was run. TCRdb ran MiXCR on the 5' RACE reads and lists one entry per CDR3 protein. This table has about 1 million distinct CDR3 sequences, around 45% appearing once. This clonotype was sampled from a woman in her sixties or seventies in good health. The chain uses TRBV29-1 and TRBJ2-5, with a possible D match to TRBD2 (5 bases). Sequencing used blood. The CDR3 loop reads CSVQASGNQETQYF. In nucleotides, the CDR3 is TGCAGCGTCCAGGCCTCCGGGAACCAAGAGACCCAGTACTTC. Filled out from reference TRBV29-1 and TRBJ2-5, the complete variable domain reads SAVISQKPSRDICQRGTSLTIQCQVDSQVTMMFWYRQQPGQSLTLIATANQGSEATYESGFVIDKFPISRPNLTFSTLTVSNMSPEDSSIYLCSVQASGNQETQYFGPGTRLLVL.